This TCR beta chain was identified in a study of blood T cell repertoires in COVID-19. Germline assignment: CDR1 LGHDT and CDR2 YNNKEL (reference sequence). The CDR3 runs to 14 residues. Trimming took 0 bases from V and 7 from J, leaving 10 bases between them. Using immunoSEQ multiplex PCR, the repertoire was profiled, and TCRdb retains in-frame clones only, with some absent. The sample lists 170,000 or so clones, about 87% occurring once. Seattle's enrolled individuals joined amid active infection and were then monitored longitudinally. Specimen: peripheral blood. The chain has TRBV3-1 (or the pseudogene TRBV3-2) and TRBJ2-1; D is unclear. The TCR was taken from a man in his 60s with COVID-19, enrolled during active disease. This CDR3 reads CASSQDPAPNEQFF. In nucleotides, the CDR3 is TGTGCCAGCAGCCAAGACCCAGCGCCAAATGAGCAGTTCTTC.